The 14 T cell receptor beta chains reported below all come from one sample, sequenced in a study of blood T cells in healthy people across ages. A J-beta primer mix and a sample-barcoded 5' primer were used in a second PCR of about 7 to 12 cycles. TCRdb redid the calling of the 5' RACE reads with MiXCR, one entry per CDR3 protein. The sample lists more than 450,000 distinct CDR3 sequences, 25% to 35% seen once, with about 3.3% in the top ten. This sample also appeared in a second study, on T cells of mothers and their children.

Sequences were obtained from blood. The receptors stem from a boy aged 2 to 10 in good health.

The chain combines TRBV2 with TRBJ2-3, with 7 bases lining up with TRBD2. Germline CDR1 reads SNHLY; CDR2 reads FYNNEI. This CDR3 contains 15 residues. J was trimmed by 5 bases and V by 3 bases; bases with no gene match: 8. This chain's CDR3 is CASSDVGGEEDTQYF. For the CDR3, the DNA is TGTGCCAGCAGTGATGTGGGAGGGGAGGAAGATACGCAGTATTTT.

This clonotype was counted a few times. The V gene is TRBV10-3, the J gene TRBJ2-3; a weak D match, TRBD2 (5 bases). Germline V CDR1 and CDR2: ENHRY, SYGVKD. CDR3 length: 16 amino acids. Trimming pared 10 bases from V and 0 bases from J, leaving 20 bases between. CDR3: CATSRSERTSTDTQYF. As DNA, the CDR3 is TGTGCCACTTCCCGCTCGGAGCGGACTAGCACAGATACGCAGTATTTT.

The DNA of the CDR3 is TGTGCCAGCGGTTCGGGAGAAACCTACAATGAGCAGTTCTTC. It encodes CASGSGETYNEQFF. The J gene is TRBJ2-1, the V gene TRBV7-6; possible D gene TRBD2, 6 bases. The CDR3 runs 14 residues. Germline V gene data show CDR1 as SGHVS and CDR2 as FNYEAQ. V was clipped by 8 bases and J by 2 bases, with 13 bases between them.

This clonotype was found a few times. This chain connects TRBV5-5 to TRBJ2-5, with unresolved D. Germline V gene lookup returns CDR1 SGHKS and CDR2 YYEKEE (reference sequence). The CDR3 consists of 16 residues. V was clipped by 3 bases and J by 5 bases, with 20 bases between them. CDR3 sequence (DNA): TGTGCCAGCAGCTCCTATGCAGTGGGAAAACGGGAGACCCAGTACTTC. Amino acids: CASSSYAVGKRETQYF.

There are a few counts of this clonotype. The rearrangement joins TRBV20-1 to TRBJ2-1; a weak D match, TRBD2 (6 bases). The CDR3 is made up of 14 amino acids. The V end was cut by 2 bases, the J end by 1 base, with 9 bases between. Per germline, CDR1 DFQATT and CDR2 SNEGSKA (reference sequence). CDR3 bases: TGCAGTGCTAGACGTGCGGGGTCCTACAATGAGCAGTTCTTC. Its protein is CSARRAGSYNEQFF.

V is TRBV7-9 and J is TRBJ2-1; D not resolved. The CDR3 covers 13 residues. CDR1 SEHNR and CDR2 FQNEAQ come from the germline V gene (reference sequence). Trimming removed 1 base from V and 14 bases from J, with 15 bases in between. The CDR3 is CASSLEIRGAKFF. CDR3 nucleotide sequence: TGTGCCAGCAGCTTAGAGATTCGTGGAGCGAAGTTCTTC.

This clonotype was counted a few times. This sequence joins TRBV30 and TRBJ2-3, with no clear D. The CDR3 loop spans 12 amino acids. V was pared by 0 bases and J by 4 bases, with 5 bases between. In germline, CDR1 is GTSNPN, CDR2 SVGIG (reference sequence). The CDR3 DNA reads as TGTGCCTGGAGTGTAGTATCAGATACGCAGTATTTT. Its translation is CAWSVVSDTQYF.

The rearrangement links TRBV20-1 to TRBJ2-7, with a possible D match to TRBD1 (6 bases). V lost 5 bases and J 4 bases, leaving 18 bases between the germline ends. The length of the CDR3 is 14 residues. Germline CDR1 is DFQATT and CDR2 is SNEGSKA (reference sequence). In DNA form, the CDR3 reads TGCAGTGCTGGAAGACAGGCCCCCCGATACGAGCAGTACTTC. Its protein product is CSAGRQAPRYEQYF.

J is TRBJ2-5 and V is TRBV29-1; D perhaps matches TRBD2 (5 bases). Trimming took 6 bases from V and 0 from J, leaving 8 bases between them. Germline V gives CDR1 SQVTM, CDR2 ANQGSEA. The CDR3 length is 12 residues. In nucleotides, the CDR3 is TGCAGCGTCACTAGTAACCAAGAGACCCAGTACTTC. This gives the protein CSVTSNQETQYF. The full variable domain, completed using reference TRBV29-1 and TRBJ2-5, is SAVISQKPSRDICQRGTSLTIQCQVDSQVTMMFWYRQQPGQSLTLIATANQGSEATYESGFVIDKFPISRPNLTFSTLTVSNMSPEDSSIYLCSVTSNQETQYFGPGTRLLVL.

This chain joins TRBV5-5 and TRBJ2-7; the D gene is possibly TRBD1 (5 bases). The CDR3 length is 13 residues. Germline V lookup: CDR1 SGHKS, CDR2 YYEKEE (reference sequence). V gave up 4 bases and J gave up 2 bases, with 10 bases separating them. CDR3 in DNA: TGTGCCAGCAGCCGACAGCCACCCTACGAGCAGTACTTC. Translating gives CASSRQPPYEQYF. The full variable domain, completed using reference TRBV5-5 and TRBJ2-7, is DAGVTQSPTHLIKTRGQQVTLRCSPISGHKSVSWYQQVLGQGPQFIFQYYEKEERGRGNFPDRFSARQFPNYSSELNVNALLLGDSALYLCASSRQPPYEQYFGPGTRLTVT.

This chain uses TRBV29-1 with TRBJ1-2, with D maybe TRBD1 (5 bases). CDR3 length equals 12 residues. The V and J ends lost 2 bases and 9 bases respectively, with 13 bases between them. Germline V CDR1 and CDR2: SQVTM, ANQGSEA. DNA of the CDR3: TGCAGCGTTGAACTATCGTCGGGGCGCTACACCTTC. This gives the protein CSVELSSGRYTF.

CDR3 sequence reads: CASRRTGDTYEQYF. The CDR3 bases are TGTGCCAGCAGGAGGACAGGGGACACCTACGAGCAGTACTTC. The V gene is TRBV12-3 or TRBV12-4, the J gene TRBJ2-7; TRBD1 matches 9 bases. With V trimmed by 6 bases and J by 2 bases, 5 bases remained unmatched. The CDR3 sequence is 14 residues long.

The CDR3: CASSLNRDPREQYF. The CDR3 nucleotides are TGTGCCAGCAGTTTAAACAGGGATCCTCGGGAGCAGTACTTC. The chain is built from TRBV27 and TRBJ2-7, with D possibly matching TRBD1 (6 bases). CDR1 is MNHEY and CDR2 is SMNVEV in the germline V gene (reference sequence). This CDR3 is 14 amino acids long. V lost 2 bases, J lost 7 bases, and 15 bases lay in between.

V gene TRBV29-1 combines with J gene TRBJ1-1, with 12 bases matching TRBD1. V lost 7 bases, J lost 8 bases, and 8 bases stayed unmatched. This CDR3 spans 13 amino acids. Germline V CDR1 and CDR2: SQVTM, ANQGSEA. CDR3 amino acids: CSETGTGGAEAFF. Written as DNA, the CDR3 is TGCAGCGAAACCGGGACAGGGGGCGCAGAAGCTTTCTTT.